This T cell receptor (beta chain) was sequenced in a study of cytomegalovirus exposure and HLA in healthy donors. Overall study context: According to later analysis, the same platform produced the approximately 120 validation and under 750 first-cohort repertoires.

Some clones are missing from TCRdb's copy, which holds only in-frame ones; the method was immunoSEQ multiplex PCR. Found here are under 200,000 clones, about 96% of them singletons; the top ten hold more than 0.7%. Findings and caveats of the study: 150 to 200 TCR beta chains were listed as cytomegalovirus-associated. In the 120 or so validation repertoires, roughly 94% of cluster scores exceeded 0, per a later analysis. In vitro assays verified that a few CMV-associated chains recognized CMV antigens specifically.

V was trimmed by 2 bases and J by 2 bases, leaving 15 bases between them. This CDR3 comprises 16 residues. Germline values: CDR1 MGHRA, CDR2 YSYEKL. In the case of this clone: Its antigen remains unknown.

The specimen sequenced was PBMCs. The rearrangement uses TRBV4-1 and TRBJ1-2; D might be TRBD1 (6 bases). The TCR sequence derives from a woman between 18 and 30 years old in good health and CMV-seronegative. The CDR3 here is CASSQQKGEGNYGYTF. In DNA form, the CDR3 reads TGCGCCAGCAGCCAACAGAAGGGGGAGGGAAACTATGGCTACACCTTC.